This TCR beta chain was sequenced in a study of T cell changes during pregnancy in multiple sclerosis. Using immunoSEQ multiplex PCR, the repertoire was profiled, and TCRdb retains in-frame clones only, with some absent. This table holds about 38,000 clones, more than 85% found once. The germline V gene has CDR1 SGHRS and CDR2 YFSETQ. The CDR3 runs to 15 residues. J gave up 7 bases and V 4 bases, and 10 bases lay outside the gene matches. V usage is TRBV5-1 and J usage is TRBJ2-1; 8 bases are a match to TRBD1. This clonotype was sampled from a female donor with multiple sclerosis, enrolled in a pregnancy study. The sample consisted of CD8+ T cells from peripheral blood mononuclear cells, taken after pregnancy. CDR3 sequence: CASSVRQGRQNEQFF. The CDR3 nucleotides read TGCGCCAGCAGCGTCCGACAGGGGAGGCAAAATGAGCAGTTCTTC. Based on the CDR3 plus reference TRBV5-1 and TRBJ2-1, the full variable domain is KAGVTQTPRYLIKTRGQQVTLSCSPISGHRSVSWYQQTPGQGLQFLFEYFSETQRNKGNFPGRFSGRQFSNSRSEMNVSTLELGDSALYLCASSVRQGRQNEQFFGPGTRLTVL.